This entry is about one T cell receptor beta chain. This clonotype was found many times. What this receptor recognizes is not known. The input lacks base qualities; no much larger clone sits a single base away. This sample is drawn from a study of glioma-infiltrating T cells (dated by TCRdb to the mid-2010s). Regarding the study in general: TCR alpha- and beta-chain repertoires were sequenced from glioma tissue, non-neoplastic brain tissue and matched peripheral blood mononuclear cells. To gauge divergence between tissue and blood T-cell populations, every tissue-infiltrating repertoire was compared against the peripheral blood repertoire from the same patient. The paired cohort was made up of three low-grade glioma patients, eight primary glioblastoma patients and three non-glioma patients who contributed non-neoplastic brain tissue. What the authors observed across the whole study: Very few CDR3 sequences were shared between tissue and blood, attributed to high CDR3 diversity and limited sampling. VJ-independent divergence between tissue and blood was below expectation in non-neoplastic patients but above expectation in all gliomas, especially low-grade gliomas. Small numbers underpinned the group comparisons: under ten glioblastoma patients, three low-grade glioma patients and three non-neoplastic patients.

TCR alpha and beta CDR3 regions were amplified with the iRepertoire nested amplicon-rescue multiplex PCR (arm-PCR) platform from RNA. The input for one-step reverse transcription and amplification was about 95-450 ng of either tissue mRNA or PBMC total RNA. Following bead purification, Illumina adapters were added by a secondary multiplex PCR, and the libraries were gel-purified between 200 and 400 bp. The libraries contained internal 6-nucleotide barcodes that were used for demultiplexing. Sequencing of libraries was performed on an Illumina MiSeq with 2x220 or 2x250 nucleotide paired-end reads. The published analysis was carried out like this. Paired reads were merged with FLASH 1.2.11 and aligned to the GRCh37 human genome with BWA-MEM before extracting TRA and TRB reads. An IMGT-derived reference of cassette sequences and CDR3 motifs, with pseudogenes included, was used for V and J assignment. Three-frame translation of reads was performed, and productive CDR3s were defined as those with a C...FGXG motif and no stop codons. Clonotypes were defined as unique combinations of V-J cassette pair and CDR3 amino acid sequence. Filtering of reads was based on Hamming distance, with the threshold set by the sequence error rate of each sample in mapped regions. The raw public reads went through TCRdb reprocessing: fastp at Q25, MiXCR clone calling, in-frame beta chains kept. Every distinct CDR3 protein forms one entry, paired with its most common genes and DNA. The V and J calls shown here were made by TCRdb, not taken from the authors' results. Across this sample there are roughly 100,000 distinct CDR3 sequences, with about 30% seen only once. The ten most abundant clones make up roughly 45% of the sample.

Cut back by 2 bases and 1 base, the V and J ends lie 11 bases apart. From the germline V gene (reference sequence), CDR1 is DFQATT and CDR2 is SNEGSKA. The CDR3, cysteine through phenylalanine, is 14 amino acids long. The retained sequence is limited to the CDR3, 42 bases, with the frame set at the first base. The sequence joins TRBV20-1 to TRBJ1-1; the D segment could be TRBD1, given 5 matching bases. The origin of this receptor is a human donor with low-grade glioma or glioblastoma, undergoing nonglioma brain surgery, or in good health (not recorded which). Input material: glioma tissue, nonneoplastic brain tissue, or PBMCs (not recorded which). The CDR3: CSARQGTTNTEAFF. The DNA reads as follows: TGCAGTGCTAGACAGGGAACTACGAACACTGAAGCTTTCTTT.